This TCR beta chain was obtained from a study of blood T cells in healthy people across ages. Study findings and constraints: A conclusive naive versus antigen-experienced comparison was prevented by the unsorted PBMCs.

Caucasian, healthy and from Russia, the donors were aged between roughly 6 and 95. Drawn from each donor were approximately 9.2 milliliters of peripheral blood. Every sample yielded at least 6.5 million isolated PBMCs. The germline V gene encodes CDR1 DFQATT and CDR2 SNEGSKA (reference sequence). This CDR3 comprises 15 residues. The junction had 11 bases not matched to a gene; V was cut back by 6 bases and J by 2 bases. This clonotype was picked up a small number of times. Its specificity is unknown. Together with a sample-barcoded 5' primer, a J-beta primer mix was included in a second PCR lasting roughly 7 to 11 cycles. TCRdb re-called the 5' RACE reads with MiXCR, one entry per CDR3 protein. The data hold hundreds of thousands of distinct CDR3 sequences, with around 49% observed a single time.

This receptor was taken from a woman between 55 and 75 years old in good health. The sample was blood. J is TRBJ2-5 and V is TRBV20-1; TRBD2 matches at 8 bases. The CDR3 spells CSATKRERTQETQYF. For the CDR3, the DNA is TGCAGTGCGACCAAGCGGGAGCGTACGCAAGAGACCCAGTACTTC.